The entry below gives a single TCR beta chain sequence along with its context. The sample originates from a study of cytomegalovirus exposure and HLA in healthy donors. Overall study: Earlier sequencing of some 190 million T cells yielded under 120 million unique TCR beta sequences.

Researchers ran the PCR with 60 Vbeta and 13 Jbeta primers. Profiled with immunoSEQ multiplex PCR; TCRdb holds only in-frame clones, not every one. The sample contains some 120,000 clones, around 81% of which appear only once. Sequences were obtained from PBMCs. The receptor's source is a female donor in good health and CMV-seronegative.

The CDR3 DNA reads as TGCGCCAGCAGCTCCGACAGCGACCCCTACGAGCAGTACTTC. Translating gives CASSSDSDPYEQYF. The gene calls are TRBV5-1 and TRBJ2-7; weak D call: TRBD1 (5 bases). Germline loops: CDR1 SGHRS, CDR2 YFSETQ. This CDR3 comprises 14 residues. V lost 3 bases and J 2 bases, leaving 12 bases between the germline ends.